The clone carrying this T cell receptor (beta chain) has only a few counts. The CDR3 loop spans 15 amino acids. Germline V lookup: CDR1 SGHRS, CDR2 YFSETQ. The V end lost 1 base, the J end lost 3 bases, and 11 bases lay between the germline ends. This sample is drawn from a study of early T cells in non-severe SARS-CoV-2 infection. At the level of the study: Unsorted whole blood bulk RNA was sequenced, with unpaired chains.

MiXCR, applied by TCRdb to the 5' RACE reads, yields one record per CDR3 protein. The sample carries 68,000 or so distinct CDR3 sequences, more than 9% recorded once. The TCR comes from an adult who was a healthcare worker with PCR-confirmed SARS-CoV-2 infection or an uninfected control (not recorded which). J is TRBJ1-5 and V is TRBV5-1, with D hard to call. Sequencing input: whole blood. CDR3 residues: CASSLIPSSNQPQHF. The CDR3 nucleotides are TGCGCCAGCAGCTTGATCCCCAGCTCCAATCAGCCCCAGCATTTT.